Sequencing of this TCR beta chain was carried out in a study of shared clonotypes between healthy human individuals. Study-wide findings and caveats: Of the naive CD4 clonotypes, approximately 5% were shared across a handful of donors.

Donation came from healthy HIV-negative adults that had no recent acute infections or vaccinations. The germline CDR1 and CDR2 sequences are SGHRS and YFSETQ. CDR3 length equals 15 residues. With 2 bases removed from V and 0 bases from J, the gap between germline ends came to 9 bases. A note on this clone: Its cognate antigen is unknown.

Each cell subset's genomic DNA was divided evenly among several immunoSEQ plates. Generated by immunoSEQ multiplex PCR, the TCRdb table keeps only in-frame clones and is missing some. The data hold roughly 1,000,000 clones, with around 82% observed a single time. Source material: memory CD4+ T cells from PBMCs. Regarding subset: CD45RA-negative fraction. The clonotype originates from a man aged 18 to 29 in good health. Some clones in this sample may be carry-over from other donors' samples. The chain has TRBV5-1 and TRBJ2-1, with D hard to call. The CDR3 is CASSLTISSYNEQFF. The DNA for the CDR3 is TGCGCCAGCAGCTTAACTATATCCTCCTACAATGAGCAGTTCTTC.